These T cell receptor beta chains were read from a single sample in a study of tumor-infiltrating lymphocytes in primary liver carcinoma. TCRdb re-analysed the multiplex PCR reads in MiXCR, keeping a single row per CDR3 protein. The table records 90,000 to 150,000 distinct CDR3 sequences, roughly 75% of them present only once. Material for sequencing was tumor-adjacent normal liver tissue. These receptors all stem from a woman aged 55-69 years with primary liver carcinoma and hepatitis B virus infection. The CDR3 runs from the conserved cysteine through the conserved F or W. D genes are given only for firm matches. Rows give clone size only sometimes, using once, few, many, or a class for an expanded clone.

J gene: TRBJ2-7; clone size: once; D gene: .; V gene: TRBV7-9; CDR3 protein: CVSSPWNQGADYEQYF; CDR3 DNA: TGTGTCAGCAGCCCCTGGAATCAGGGAGCGGACTACGAGCAGTACTTC
J gene: TRBJ1-5; clone size: .; D gene: .; V gene: TRBV5-8; CDR3 protein: CDSSDRTVSSQPQHF; CDR3 DNA: TGTGACAGCAGCGACAGGACCGTTAGCAGTCAGCCCCAGCATTTT
J gene: TRBJ2-3; clone size: .; D gene: .; V gene: TRBV11-2; CDR3 protein: CASNPERGGYSCRTDTLYF; CDR3 DNA: TGTGCCAGCAACCCCGAGAGGGGGGGATATAGCTGCCGCACAGATACGCTGTATTTT
J gene: TRBJ2-1; clone size: .; D gene: .; V gene: TRBV11-3; CDR3 protein: CAGNLRDRDSQQFF; CDR3 DNA: TGTGCAGGCAACCTCCGGGACCGGGACTCCCAGCAGTTCTTC
J gene: TRBJ2-1; clone size: many; D gene: .; V gene: TRBV6-6; CDR3 protein: CASNRGGNEQFF; CDR3 DNA: TGTGCCAGCAACAGGGGAGGCAATGAGCAGTTCTTC
J gene: TRBJ2-2; clone size: .; D gene: .; V gene: TRBV6-4; CDR3 protein: CASSPGASNTGELFF; CDR3 DNA: TGTGCCAGCAGTCCAGGGGCATCGAACACTGGGGAGCTGTTTTTT
J gene: TRBJ2-1; clone size: many; D gene: TRBD2; V gene: TRBV6-6; CDR3 protein: CASSAGTSGSWVDEQFF; CDR3 DNA: TGTGCCAGCAGTGCCGGGACTAGCGGGAGCTGGGTCGATGAGCAGTTCTTC
J gene: TRBJ2-1; clone size: .; D gene: TRBD2; V gene: TRBV6-1; CDR3 protein: CANRFHADSGRIVQFF; CDR3 DNA: TGTGCCAACAGATTCCACGCTGATAGCGGGAGAATAGTGCAGTTCTTC
J gene: TRBJ2-1; clone size: .; D gene: .; V gene: TRBV29-1; CDR3 protein: CSVGGAYSYNEQFF; CDR3 DNA: TGCAGCGTTGGGGGGGCATACTCCTACAATGAGCAGTTCTTC
J gene: TRBJ2-2; clone size: .; D gene: .; V gene: TRBV6-1; CDR3 protein: CASRDGPGTGELFF; CDR3 DNA: TGCGCCAGCCGGGACGGCCCGGGCACCGGGGAGCTGTTTTTT
J gene: TRBJ2-4; clone size: .; D gene: .; V gene: TRBV11-2; CDR3 protein: CASRLAGLKNIQYF; CDR3 DNA: TGTGCCAGCAGATTGGCGGGACTTAAAAACATTCAGTACTTC
J gene: TRBJ1-1; clone size: many; D gene: .; V gene: TRBV12-5; CDR3 protein: CASGLVNGFGGGTEAFF; CDR3 DNA: TGTGCTAGTGGTTTGGTAAACGGTTTCGGGGGCGGCACTGAAGCTTTCTTT
J gene: TRBJ2-7; clone size: many; D gene: .; V gene: TRBV5-5; CDR3 protein: CAIPEGDDYEQYF; CDR3 DNA: TGTGCCATCCCTGAGGGGGATGACTACGAGCAGTACTTC
J gene: TRBJ2-1; clone size: .; D gene: TRBD2; V gene: TRBV7-3; CDR3 protein: CTSSFLAGGFAGNEQFF; CDR3 DNA: TGTACCAGCAGCTTTCTAGCGGGAGGTTTTGCGGGAAATGAGCAGTTCTTC
J gene: TRBJ2-1; clone size: .; D gene: .; V gene: TRBV18; CDR3 protein: CASSPSGNNEQFF; CDR3 DNA: TGTGCCAGCTCACCATCCGGGAACAATGAGCAGTTCTTC
J gene: TRBJ2-7; clone size: .; D gene: .; V gene: TRBV10-3; CDR3 protein: CAVASLAYEQYF; CDR3 DNA: TGTGCCGTTGCGTCCCTTGCCTACGAGCAGTATTTC
J gene: TRBJ2-2; clone size: few; D gene: .; V gene: TRBV7-3; CDR3 protein: CASSSGLTGELFF; CDR3 DNA: TGTGCCAGCAGCTCGGGACTTACCGGGGAGCTGTTTTTT
J gene: TRBJ2-1; clone size: .; D gene: .; V gene: TRBV7-3; CDR3 protein: CANSLGRGVGTRYNEQFF; CDR3 DNA: TGTGCCAACAGCTTGGGGCGGGGCGTAGGGACTCGTTACAATGAGCAGTTCTTC
J gene: TRBJ2-3; clone size: few; D gene: .; V gene: TRBV7-9; CDR3 protein: CASRPARGRTDTQYF; CDR3 DNA: TGTGCCAGCAGACCCGCCAGGGGCCGCACAGATACGCAGTATTTT
J gene: TRBJ1-2; clone size: once; D gene: TRBD1; V gene: TRBV7-9; CDR3 protein: CAMSDWTGDYGYTF; CDR3 DNA: TGTGCCATGAGCGACTGGACAGGGGACTATGGCTACACCTTC